Included here is one T cell receptor beta chain sequence, with context. The investigators amplified TCR beta CDR3 regions from RNA transcripts. HTBI primers were the set used in a first-round RT-PCR of the TCR CDR3. TCRdb itself ran the multiplex PCR reads through MiXCR, one entry per CDR3 protein. This table has fewer than 350,000 distinct CDR3 sequences, around 13% appearing once. Germline CDR1 and CDR2: GTSNPN and SVGIG (reference sequence). J gave up 5 bases and V 4 bases, and 2 bases lay outside the gene matches. This CDR3 region has 14 residues. The data were taken from a study of T cells in Graves' hyperthyroidism and ophthalmopathy.

The TCR originated in a woman in her thirties or forties with Graves' hyperthyroidism. The V call is TRBV30, the J call TRBJ2-1; 13 bases line up with TRBD2. The sequencing sample was made of blood. In DNA form, the CDR3 reads TGTGCCTGGATCGGACTAGCGGGGGACAATGAGCAGTTCTTC. The encoded protein is CAWIGLAGDNEQFF.